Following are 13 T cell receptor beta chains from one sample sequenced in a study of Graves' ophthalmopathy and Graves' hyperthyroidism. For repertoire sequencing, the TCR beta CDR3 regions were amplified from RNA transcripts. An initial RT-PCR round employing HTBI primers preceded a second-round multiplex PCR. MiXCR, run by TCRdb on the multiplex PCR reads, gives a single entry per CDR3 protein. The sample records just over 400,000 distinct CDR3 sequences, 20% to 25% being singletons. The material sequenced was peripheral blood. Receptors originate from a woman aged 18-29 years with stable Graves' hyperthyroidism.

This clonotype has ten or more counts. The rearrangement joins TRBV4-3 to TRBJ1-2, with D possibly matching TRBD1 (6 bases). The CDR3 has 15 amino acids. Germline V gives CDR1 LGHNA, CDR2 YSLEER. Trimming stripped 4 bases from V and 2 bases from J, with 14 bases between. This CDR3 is CASSLYRDGNYGYTF. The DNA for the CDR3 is TGCGCCAGCAGCCTATACAGGGATGGGAACTATGGCTACACCTTC.

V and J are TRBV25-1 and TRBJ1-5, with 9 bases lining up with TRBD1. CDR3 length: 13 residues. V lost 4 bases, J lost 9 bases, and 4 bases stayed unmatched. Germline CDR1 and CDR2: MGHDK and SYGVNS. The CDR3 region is CASSGLTGGPQHF. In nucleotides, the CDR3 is TGTGCCAGCAGTGGGCTGACAGGGGGGCCCCAGCATTTT.

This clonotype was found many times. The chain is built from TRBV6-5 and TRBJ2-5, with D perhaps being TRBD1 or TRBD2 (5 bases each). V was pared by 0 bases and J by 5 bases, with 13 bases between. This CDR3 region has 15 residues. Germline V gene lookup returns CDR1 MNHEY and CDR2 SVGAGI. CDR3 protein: CASSYSLGPEETQYF. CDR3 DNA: TGTGCCAGCAGTTACTCATTGGGACCTGAGGAGACCCAGTACTTC.

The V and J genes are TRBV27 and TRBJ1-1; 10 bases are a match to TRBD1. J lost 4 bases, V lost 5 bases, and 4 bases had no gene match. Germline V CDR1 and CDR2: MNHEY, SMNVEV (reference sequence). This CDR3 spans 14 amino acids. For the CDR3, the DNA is TGTGCCAGCAGTCTCCGGGACAGGGGCACTGAAGCTTTCTTT. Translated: CASSLRDRGTEAFF.

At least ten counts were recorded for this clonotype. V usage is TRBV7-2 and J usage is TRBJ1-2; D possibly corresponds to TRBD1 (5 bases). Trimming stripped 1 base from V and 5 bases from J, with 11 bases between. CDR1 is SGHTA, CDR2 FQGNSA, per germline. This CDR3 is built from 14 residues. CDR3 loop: CASSLDAGSYGYTF. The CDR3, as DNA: TGTGCCAGCAGCTTAGATGCAGGGTCTTATGGCTACACCTTC.

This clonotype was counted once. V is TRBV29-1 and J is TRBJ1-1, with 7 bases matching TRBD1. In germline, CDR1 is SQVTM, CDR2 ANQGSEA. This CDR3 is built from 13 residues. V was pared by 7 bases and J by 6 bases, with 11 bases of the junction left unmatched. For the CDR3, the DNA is TGCAGCGCCCAAGGGGTCAGGGGGGCTGAAGCTTTCTTT. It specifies CSAQGVRGAEAFF.

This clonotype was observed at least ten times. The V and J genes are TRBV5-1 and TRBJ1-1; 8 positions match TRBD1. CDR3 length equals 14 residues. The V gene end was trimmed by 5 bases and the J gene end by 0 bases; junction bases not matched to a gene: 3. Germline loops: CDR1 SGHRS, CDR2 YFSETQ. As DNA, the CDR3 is TGCGCCAGCAGGGACAGGGAGGTGAACACTGAAGCTTTCTTT. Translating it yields CASRDREVNTEAFF.

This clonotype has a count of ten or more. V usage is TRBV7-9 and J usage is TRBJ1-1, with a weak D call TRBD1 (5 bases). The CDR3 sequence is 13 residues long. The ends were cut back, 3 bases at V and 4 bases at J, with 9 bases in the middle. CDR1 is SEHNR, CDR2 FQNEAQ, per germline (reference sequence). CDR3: CASSFTGVTEAFF. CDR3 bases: TGTGCCAGCAGCTTCACAGGAGTCACTGAAGCTTTCTTT.

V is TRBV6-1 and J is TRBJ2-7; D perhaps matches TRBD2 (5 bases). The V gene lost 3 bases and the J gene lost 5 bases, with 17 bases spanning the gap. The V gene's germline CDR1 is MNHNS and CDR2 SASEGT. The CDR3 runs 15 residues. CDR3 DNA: TGTGCCAGCAGTGAGGCGACCGCGGGCGTCGACGAGCAGTACTTC. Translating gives CASSEATAGVDEQYF.

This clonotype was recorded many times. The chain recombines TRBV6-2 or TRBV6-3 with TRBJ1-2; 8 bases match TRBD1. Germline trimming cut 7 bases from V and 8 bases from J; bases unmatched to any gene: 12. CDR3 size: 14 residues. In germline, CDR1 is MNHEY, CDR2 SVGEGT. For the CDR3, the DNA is TGTGCCAGCAATTCCCTGGGACAGGACCACGGCTACACCTTC. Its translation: CASNSLGQDHGYTF.

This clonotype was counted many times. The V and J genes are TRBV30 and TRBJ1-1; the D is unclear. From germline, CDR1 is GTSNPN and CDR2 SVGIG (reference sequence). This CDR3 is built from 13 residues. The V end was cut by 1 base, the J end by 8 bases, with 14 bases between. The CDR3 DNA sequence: TGTGCCTGGAGTGGAGACACATATACGGAAGCTTTCTTT. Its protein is CAWSGDTYTEAFF.

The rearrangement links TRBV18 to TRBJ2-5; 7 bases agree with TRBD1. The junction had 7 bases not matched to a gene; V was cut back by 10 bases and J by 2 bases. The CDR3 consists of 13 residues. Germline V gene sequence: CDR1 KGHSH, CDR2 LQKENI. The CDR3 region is CATTPGQQETQYF. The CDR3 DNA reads TGTGCCACTACCCCGGGACAGCAAGAGACCCAGTACTTC.

In DNA form, the CDR3 reads TGTGCCAGCAGTTTACAGGGTGTAGAGCAGTACTTC. It codes for CASSLQGVEQYF. The chain employs TRBV28 and TRBJ2-7, with a possible D match to TRBD1 (5 bases). Trimming stripped 2 bases from V and 7 bases from J, with 9 bases between. This CDR3 comprises 12 residues. Germline-derived CDR1 and CDR2 are MDHEN and SYDVKM.